What follows are 9 T cell receptor beta chains derived from one specimen sequenced in a study of PD-1 blockade in classical Hodgkin lymphoma. Each patient's relapse followed autologous stem cell transplantation, and brentuximab vedotin exposure varied. Assay used: immunoSEQ multiplex PCR; TCRdb lists only in-frame clones, some missing. This sample has some 100,000 clones, with roughly 92% found just once. The input for sequencing was peripheral blood mononuclear cells (PBMCs), taken at baseline. The receptor set was obtained from a human donor with classical Hodgkin lymphoma.

The chain joins TRBV27 to TRBJ2-7, with D hard to call. With 4 bases removed from V and 4 bases from J, the gap between germline ends came to 11 bases. From germline, CDR1 is MNHEY and CDR2 SMNVEV (reference sequence). The CDR3 runs 13 residues. CDR3 DNA sequence: TGTGCCAGCAGTTCCTGGGATCGGTACGAGCAGTACTTC. Its translation: CASSSWDRYEQYF.

The chain joins TRBV19 to TRBJ2-7; TRBD1 aligns across 9 bases. The CDR3 is made up of 16 amino acids. Germline V lookup: CDR1 LNHDA, CDR2 SQIVND (reference sequence). Trimming took 5 bases from V and 5 from J; bases not matched to a gene: 13. CDR3 coding DNA: TGTGCCAGTAGTTTGGGCCCGGGACAGGGTGGCCACGAGCAGTACTTC. This gives the protein CASSLGPGQGGHEQYF. The full variable domain, completed using reference TRBV19 and TRBJ2-7, is DGGITQSPKYLFRKEGQNVTLSCEQNLNHDAMYWYRQDPGQGLRLIYYSQIVNDFQKGDIAEGYSVSREKKESFPLTVTSAQKNPTAFYLCASSLGPGQGGHEQYFGPGTRLTVT.

V is TRBV11-2 and J is TRBJ2-5; no clear D. The CDR3 extends over 14 amino acids. V was pared by 1 base and J by 4 bases, with 10 bases between. Germline loops: CDR1 SGHAT, CDR2 FQNNGV. The CDR3: CASSLVQSLETQYF. For the CDR3, the DNA is TGTGCCAGCAGCTTAGTGCAAAGTTTAGAGACCCAGTACTTC.

The chain carries TRBV7-9 and TRBJ2-5, with a possible D match to TRBD2 (7 bases). Germline V gives CDR1 SEHNR, CDR2 FQNEAQ (reference sequence). Trimming left V 1 base short and J 5 bases short, with 17 bases between. The CDR3 spans 16 residues. In DNA form, the CDR3 reads TGTGCCAGCAGCTTAGTCGGACCTAGCGGACAGGAGACCCAGTACTTC. This translates into CASSLVGPSGQETQYF.

The V and J genes are TRBV7-9 and TRBJ1-2, with D perhaps matching TRBD1 (6 bases). CDR1 is SEHNR and CDR2 is FQNEAQ in the germline V gene (reference sequence). This CDR3 is built from 13 residues. Deletions cut 5 bases from V and 8 bases from J, with 15 bases between. The CDR3 DNA follows: TGTGCCAGCAGCCCCGACAGGTGGAGCGGCTACACCTTC. Its protein product is CASSPDRWSGYTF.

This chain uses TRBV5-4 with TRBJ2-1; 9 bases match TRBD2. CDR1 and CDR2 (germline): SGHNT, YYREEE (reference sequence). This CDR3 comprises 16 residues. V was clipped by 1 base and J by 4 bases; unmatched bases: 6. The CDR3 nucleotides read TGTGCCAGCAGCTTGCGGCTAGCGGGAAATTACAATGAGCAGTTCTTC. Protein product: CASSLRLAGNYNEQFF.

The gene calls are TRBV28 and TRBJ1-5, with D maybe TRBD1 (5 bases). The CDR3 covers 12 residues. Trimming pared 5 bases from V and 10 bases from J, leaving 12 bases between. Germline V gives CDR1 MDHEN, CDR2 SYDVKM. The CDR3 loop is CASSPPDRPQHF. The CDR3 nucleotides read TGTGCCAGCAGTCCTCCCGACAGACCCCAGCATTTT.

V is TRBV25-1 and J is TRBJ2-7; 10 nucleotides match TRBD2. J lost 6 bases, V lost 4 bases, and 6 bases had no gene match. The CDR3 covers 14 residues. The germline V gene has CDR1 MGHDK and CDR2 SYGVNS. The CDR3 DNA is TGTGCCAGCAGTGTCCTAGCGGGAGTTAGCGAGCAGTACTTC. Translation gives CASSVLAGVSEQYF.

CDR3 coding DNA: TGTGCCAGCAGTATGGGGGCGCTCTTCGAGCAGTACTTC. Amino acids: CASSMGALFEQYF. The rearrangement uses TRBV27 and TRBJ2-7; TRBD1 is a possible D gene (6 bases). Per the germline V gene, CDR1 is MNHEY and CDR2 is SMNVEV (reference sequence). This CDR3 is 13 amino acids long. V gave up 5 bases and J gave up 6 bases, with 14 bases separating them.